Presented here are 12 T cell receptor beta chains from one specimen sequenced in a study of T cells after posttransplantation cyclophosphamide. Cells defined as naive were viable CD3+CD4+ or CD3+CD8+ and CCR7+CD45RA+CD45RO-CD95-CD27+CD28+. The table came from immunoSEQ multiplex PCR; TCRdb's copy has only in-frame clones and leaves some out. Among about 31,000 clones listed, around nine tenths were seen once. The source material was naive CD4+ T cells sorted from PBMCs. The receptor set was obtained from an older woman in good health, CMV-negative, and a related stem cell transplant donor.

V is TRBV7-2 and J is TRBJ1-4, with D perhaps matching TRBD1 (5 bases). There are 13 residues in the CDR3. CDR1 and CDR2 from the germline V gene are SGHTA and FQGNSA. Trimming stripped 5 bases from V and 7 bases from J, with 11 bases between. CDR3 nucleotide sequence: TGTGCCAGCAGCCGTGGCGGGGGTGAAAAACTGTTTTTT. Encoded protein: CASSRGGGEKLFF.

The V call is TRBV7-2, the J call TRBJ2-7, with TRBD1 matching over 8 bases. J was trimmed by 7 bases and V by 1 base; bases with no gene match: 6. CDR1 SGHTA and CDR2 FQGNSA come from the germline V gene. CDR3 size: 14 residues. The chain's CDR3 is CASSLGQGLGEQYF. CDR3 nucleotide sequence: TGTGCCAGCAGCTTAGGACAGGGGTTGGGAGAGCAGTACTTC.

The gene calls are TRBV7-2 and TRBJ2-3, with 11 bases that match TRBD2. Looked up from germline, CDR1 is SGHTA and CDR2 is FQGNSA. The CDR3 contains 17 residues. V lost 1 base and J lost 3; bases outside the gene matches: 6. The CDR3 sequence is CASSLVRLAGKTDTQYF. CDR3 sequence (DNA): TGTGCCAGCAGCTTAGTAAGACTAGCGGGAAAAACAGATACGCAGTATTTT.

The rearrangement uses TRBV28 and TRBJ2-1, with 10 bases fitting TRBD2. CDR1 MDHEN and CDR2 SYDVKM come from the germline V gene. This CDR3 has 16 residues. The ends lost 5 bases at V and 0 bases at J; junction bases unmatched: 4. The CDR3 bases are TGTGCCAGCAGTCGACTAGCGGGCTTCTCCTACAATGAGCAGTTCTTC. It codes for CASSRLAGFSYNEQFF. Combining the CDR3 with reference TRBV28 and TRBJ2-1 gives the whole variable domain DVKVTQSSRYLVKRTGEKVFLECVQDMDHENMFWYRQDPGLGLRLIYFSYDVKMKEKGDIPEGYSVSREKKERFSLILESASTNQTSMYLCASSRLAGFSYNEQFFGPGTRLTVL.

This chain connects TRBV6-5 to TRBJ1-1, with a weak D call TRBD1 (5 bases). The V gene lost 0 bases and the J gene lost 4 bases, with 12 bases spanning the gap. CDR1 is MNHEY and CDR2 is SVGAGI in the germline V gene. The CDR3 contains 15 residues. Written as DNA, the CDR3 is TGTGCCAGCAGTTACTCTGGGGCTTTGCGCACTGAAGCTTTCTTT. Translated, it gives CASSYSGALRTEAFF.

V gene TRBV2 combines with J gene TRBJ2-3; unclear D gene. Germline-derived CDR1 and CDR2 are SNHLY and FYNNEI. This CDR3 has 12 amino acids. Deletions cut 2 bases from V and 4 bases from J, with 4 bases between. CDR3 coding DNA: TGTGCCAGCAGTGAAACTCCAGATACGCAGTATTTT. Its protein is CASSETPDTQYF.

This chain uses TRBV27 with TRBJ1-1, with D possibly being TRBD1 (6 bases). The germline V gene has CDR1 MNHEY and CDR2 SMNVEV (reference sequence). Between the trimmed V and J ends, which lost 2 bases and 11 bases, there was a span of 18 bases. The CDR3 is 14 residues long. For the CDR3, the DNA is TGTGCCAGCAGTTTACGCGACCAACAAGGGGGTGCTTTCTTT. It translates to CASSLRDQQGGAFF.

This chain links TRBV5-1 with TRBJ2-1; 10 bases fit TRBD1. Trimming at V came to 4 bases and at J to 6 bases, leaving 13 bases not matched to a gene. Germline CDR1 and CDR2: SGHRS and YFSETQ. This CDR3 contains 17 residues. The CDR3 nucleotides are TGCGCCAGCAGCCCTGGACAGGGGGGGAGTAAGGGCAATGAGCAGTTCTTC. Amino acids: CASSPGQGGSKGNEQFF.

This clone was counted between two and nine times. V and J are TRBV28 and TRBJ1-3; D remains unclear. V was clipped by 6 bases and J by 4 bases, with 7 bases between them. The CDR3 is 12 amino acids. Germline CDR1 reads MDHEN; CDR2 reads SYDVKM. CDR3 residues: CASRSSGNTIYF. The CDR3, as DNA: TGTGCCAGCAGAAGCTCCGGAAACACCATATATTTT.

The genes are TRBV11-2 and TRBJ2-3, with a weak D call TRBD2 (5 bases). CDR3 length: 13 residues. With 6 bases removed from V and 3 bases from J, the gap between germline ends came to 10 bases. Germline values: CDR1 SGHAT, CDR2 FQNNGV. The CDR3 protein is CASRATRTDTQYF. The CDR3 DNA reads TGTGCCAGCAGGGCTACTAGAACAGATACGCAGTATTTT.

The CDR3 DNA reads as TGTGCCAGCAGCTTGAACATGCAGACTAGCACAGATACGCAGTATTTT. Translating gives CASSLNMQTSTDTQYF. The chain links TRBV7-2 to TRBJ2-3; D unclear. Germline values: CDR1 SGHTA, CDR2 FQGNSA. Trimming removed 3 bases at V and 0 bases at J, with 13 bases between. There are 16 residues in the CDR3.

The rearrangement links TRBV7-2 to TRBJ2-7, with D possibly being TRBD2 (6 bases). Germline CDR1 SGHTA, CDR2 FQGNSA. The V gene lost 5 bases and the J gene lost 1 base, with 9 bases spanning the gap. The CDR3 spans 13 residues. The CDR3: CASSRDFSYEQYF. CDR3 nucleotide sequence: TGTGCCAGCAGCCGGGACTTTTCCTACGAGCAGTACTTC.